What follows are 16 T cell receptor beta chains derived from one specimen sequenced in a study of CD8 T cells in Susac syndrome. cDNA came from roughly 0.5 to 1 ug RNA primed by random hexamers. TCRdb re-called the immunoSEQ multiplex PCR reads with MiXCR, one entry per CDR3 protein. The sample lists 150,000 to 200,000 distinct CDR3 sequences; around 94% were seen once. The sample was CD4+ T cells from PBMCs. These receptors all come from a human donor in good health.

The gene calls are TRBV29-1 and TRBJ2-3, with TRBD2 matching 9 bases. From germline, CDR1 is SQVTM and CDR2 ANQGSEA. V lost 2 bases, J lost 3 bases, and 3 bases stayed unmatched. The CDR3 runs 14 residues. The CDR3 DNA sequence: TGCAGCGTTGAAATTGCGGGGGGGACAGATACGCAGTATTTT. It yields the protein CSVEIAGGTDTQYF.

V and J are TRBV9 and TRBJ2-1; 10 nucleotides line up with TRBD1. The CDR3 is made up of 15 amino acids. V was pared by 4 bases and J by 3 bases, with 4 bases of the junction left unmatched. Germline CDR1 and CDR2: SGDLS and YYNGEE. The CDR3 reads CASSLRTGGYNEQFF. The CDR3 DNA sequence: TGTGCCAGCAGCTTGCGGACAGGGGGCTACAATGAGCAGTTCTTC.

V usage is TRBV27 and J usage is TRBJ2-7, with TRBD1 identical over 7 bases. This CDR3 spans 15 amino acids. Germline CDR1 is MNHEY and CDR2 is SMNVEV (reference sequence). Trimming cost V 6 bases and J 2 bases; bases outside gene matches: 10. The CDR3 is CASRQTGMIPYEQYF. CDR3 in DNA: TGTGCCAGCAGGCAGACAGGGATGATCCCCTACGAGCAGTACTTC.

This clonotype came up a few times. The CDR3 here is CASRSTGGGPEAFF. The CDR3 DNA reads TGTGCCAGCAGGTCGACAGGGGGCGGCCCTGAAGCTTTCTTT. The V gene is TRBV2, the J gene TRBJ1-1; 10 nucleotides agree with TRBD1. Germline CDR1 is SNHLY and CDR2 is FYNNEI. The CDR3 is 14 residues long. V lost 6 bases to trimming and J lost 6 bases; unmatched junction nucleotides: 7.

The V gene is TRBV5-1, the J gene TRBJ2-2; TRBD1 matches 7 bases. Trimming removed 3 bases from V and 4 bases from J; junction bases left unmatched: 3. The CDR3 loop spans 14 amino acids. Germline V gene lookup returns CDR1 SGHRS and CDR2 YFSETQ. The CDR3 protein is CASSSGTVTGELFF. The CDR3 DNA follows: TGCGCCAGCAGCTCCGGGACAGTCACCGGGGAGCTGTTTTTT.

V is TRBV30 and J is TRBJ2-6; D is ambiguous. V was shortened by 5 bases and J by 0 bases, with 5 bases between the two germline ends. The CDR3 covers 13 residues. Germline CDR1 and CDR2: GTSNPN and SVGIG (reference sequence). The CDR3 sequence: CAWSTSGANVLTF. Written as DNA, the CDR3 is TGTGCCTGGTCAACCTCTGGGGCCAACGTCCTGACTTTC.

The chain is built from TRBV7-6 and TRBJ2-1, with 7 bases fitting TRBD1. CDR1 SGHVS and CDR2 FNYEAQ come from the germline V gene. The V gene end was trimmed by 5 bases and the J gene end by 3 bases; junction bases not matched to a gene: 7. The CDR3 is 15 residues long. The CDR3 coding sequence is TGTGCCAGCAGCCGGGACAGAGCCAACTACAATGAGCAGTTCTTC. As protein: CASSRDRANYNEQFF.

The CDR3 sequence is CATSALSGGTQYF. In DNA, the CDR3 is TGTGCCACCAGTGCCCTTAGCGGGGGAACGCAGTATTTT. The rearrangement joins TRBV24-1 to TRBJ2-3, with TRBD2 matching 9 bases. The ends lost 5 bases at V and 9 bases at J; junction bases unmatched: 5. CDR3 length: 13 amino acids. Germline lookup yields CDR1 KGHDR and CDR2 SFDVKD.

The chain carries TRBV18 and TRBJ2-7; TRBD1 matches 8 bases. CDR1 KGHSH and CDR2 LQKENI come from the germline V gene. The CDR3 contains 16 residues. V lost 3 bases, J lost 2 bases, and 9 bases stayed unmatched. The CDR3 here is CASSPPLGTGTYEQYF. CDR3 DNA sequence: TGTGCCAGCTCACCGCCCTTAGGGACAGGAACCTACGAGCAGTACTTC.

This sequence joins TRBV7-2 and TRBJ2-5; 10 bases are shared with TRBD2. CDR3 length equals 15 residues. Germline CDR1 reads SGHTA; CDR2 reads FQGNSA. V lost 3 bases to trimming and J lost 5 bases; unmatched junction nucleotides: 6. CDR3 coding DNA: TGTGCCAGCAGCTTCCAGGGAGCGGGGGGGGAGACCCAGTACTTC. Translating it yields CASSFQGAGGETQYF.

The V gene is TRBV15, the J gene TRBJ2-1; D uncertain. V lost 2 bases and J lost 6, with 8 bases in between. Looked up from germline, CDR1 is LNHNV and CDR2 is YYDKDF (reference sequence). CDR3 length: 13 amino acids. CDR3 amino acids: CATSRKYSNEQFF. Here the CDR3 DNA reads TGTGCCACCAGCAGAAAATATAGCAATGAGCAGTTCTTC. The variable domain in full, completed from reference TRBV15 and TRBJ2-1, reads DAMVIQNPRYQVTQFGKPVTLSCSQTLNHNVMYWYQQKSSQAPKLLFHYYDKDFNNEADTPDNFQSRRPNTSFCFLDIRSPGLGDTAMYLCATSRKYSNEQFFGPGTRLTVL.

The V and J genes are TRBV20-1 and TRBJ1-1, with D possibly TRBD1 on 6 matching bases. The CDR3 contains 14 residues. Germline loops: CDR1 DFQATT, CDR2 SNEGSKA (reference sequence). V shed 0 bases and J shed 1 base, with 9 bases lying between them. The DNA for the CDR3 is TGCAGTGCTAGAGACAGGGGAAGGAACACTGAAGCTTTCTTT. This gives the protein CSARDRGRNTEAFF.

This sequence joins TRBV9 and TRBJ1-1; 8 bases align to TRBD1. In germline, CDR1 is SGDLS, CDR2 YYNGEE. With V trimmed by 3 bases and J by 1 base, 8 bases remained unmatched. This CDR3 is built from 16 residues. The CDR3: CASSAGLGQGNTEAFF. CDR3 DNA sequence: TGTGCCAGCAGCGCGGGCTTAGGACAGGGGAACACTGAAGCTTTCTTT.

The genes are TRBV20-1 and TRBJ2-7, with D perhaps assigned TRBD1 or TRBD2 (6 bases each). V was trimmed by 5 bases and J by 3 bases, leaving 11 bases between them. The CDR3 has 12 amino acids. Per the germline V gene, CDR1 is DFQATT and CDR2 is SNEGSKA (reference sequence). CDR3 nucleotides: TGCAGTGCTCAAGGAGGGGGCTACGAGCAGTACTTC. Translated, it gives CSAQGGGYEQYF.

The V gene is TRBV6-2 or TRBV6-3, the J gene TRBJ1-6; 7 nucleotides line up with TRBD1. Germline values: CDR1 MNHEY, CDR2 SVGEGT. Unmatched junction bases numbered 5, after V lost 8 bases and J lost 7 bases. This CDR3 is 13 amino acids long. CDR3: CASGGTENSPLHF. DNA of the CDR3: TGTGCCAGCGGAGGGACAGAGAATTCACCCCTCCACTTT.

This chain links TRBV5-6 with TRBJ1-6; no firm D call. Germline CDR1 is SGHDT and CDR2 is YYEEEE. CDR3 length equals 16 residues. V gave up 6 bases and J gave up 7 bases, with 20 bases separating them. This chain's CDR3 is CASNPLAGGTNSPLHF. The CDR3, as DNA: TGTGCCAGCAACCCCCTCGCCGGAGGCACCAATTCACCCCTCCACTTT.